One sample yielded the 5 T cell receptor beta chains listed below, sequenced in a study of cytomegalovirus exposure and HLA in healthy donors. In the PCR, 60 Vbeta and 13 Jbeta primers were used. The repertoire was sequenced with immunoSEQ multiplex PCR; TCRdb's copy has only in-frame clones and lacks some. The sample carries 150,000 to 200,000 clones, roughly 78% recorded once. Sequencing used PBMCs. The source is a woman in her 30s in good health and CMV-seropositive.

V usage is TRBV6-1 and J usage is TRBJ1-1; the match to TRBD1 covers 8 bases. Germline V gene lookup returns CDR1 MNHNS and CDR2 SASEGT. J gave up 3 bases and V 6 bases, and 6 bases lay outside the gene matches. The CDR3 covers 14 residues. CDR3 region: CASSLRGQDTEAFF. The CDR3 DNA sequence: TGTGCCAGCAGCCTCCGGGGACAGGACACTGAAGCTTTCTTT.

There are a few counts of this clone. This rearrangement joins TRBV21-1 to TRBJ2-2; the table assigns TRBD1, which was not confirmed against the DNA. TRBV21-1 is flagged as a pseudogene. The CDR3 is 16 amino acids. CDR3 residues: CASSPRQGIGTGELFF. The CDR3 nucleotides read TGTGCCAGCAGCCCTAGACAGGGAATCGGCACCGGGGAGCTGTTTTTT.

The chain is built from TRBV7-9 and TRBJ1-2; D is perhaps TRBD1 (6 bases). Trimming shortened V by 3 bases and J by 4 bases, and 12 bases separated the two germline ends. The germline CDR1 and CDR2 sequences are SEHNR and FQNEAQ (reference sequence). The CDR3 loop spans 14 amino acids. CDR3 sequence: CASSFQGFLYGYTF. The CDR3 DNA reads TGTGCCAGCAGCTTTCAGGGGTTCCTCTATGGCTACACCTTC.

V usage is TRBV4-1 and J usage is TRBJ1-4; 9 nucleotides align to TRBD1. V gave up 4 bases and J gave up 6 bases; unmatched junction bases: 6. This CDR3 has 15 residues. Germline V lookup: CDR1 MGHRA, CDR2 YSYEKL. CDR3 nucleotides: TGCGCCAGCAGCCGAGACCGACAGGGGGATGAAAAACTGTTTTTT. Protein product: CASSRDRQGDEKLFF.

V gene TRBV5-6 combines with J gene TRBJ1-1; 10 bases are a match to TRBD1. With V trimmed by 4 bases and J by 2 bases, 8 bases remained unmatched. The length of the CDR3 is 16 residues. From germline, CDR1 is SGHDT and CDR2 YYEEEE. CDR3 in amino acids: CASSPGQGSGNTEAFF. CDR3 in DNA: TGTGCCAGCAGCCCGGGACAGGGGAGTGGAAACACTGAAGCTTTCTTT.